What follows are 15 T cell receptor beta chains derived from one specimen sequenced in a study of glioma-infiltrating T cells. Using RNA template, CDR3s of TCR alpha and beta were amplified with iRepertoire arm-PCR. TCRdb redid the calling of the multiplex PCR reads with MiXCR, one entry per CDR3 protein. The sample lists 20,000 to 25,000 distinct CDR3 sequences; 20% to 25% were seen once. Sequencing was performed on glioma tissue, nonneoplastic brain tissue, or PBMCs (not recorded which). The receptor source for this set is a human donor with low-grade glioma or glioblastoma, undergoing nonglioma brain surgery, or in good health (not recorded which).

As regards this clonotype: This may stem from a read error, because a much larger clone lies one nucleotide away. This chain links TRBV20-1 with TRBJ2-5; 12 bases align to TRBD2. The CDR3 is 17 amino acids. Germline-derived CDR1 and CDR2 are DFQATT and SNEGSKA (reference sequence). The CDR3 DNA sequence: TGCAGTGCTAGAGTACTAGCGGGGGGCTGGTACCAAGAGACCCAGCACTTC. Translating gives CSARVLAGGWYQETQHF.

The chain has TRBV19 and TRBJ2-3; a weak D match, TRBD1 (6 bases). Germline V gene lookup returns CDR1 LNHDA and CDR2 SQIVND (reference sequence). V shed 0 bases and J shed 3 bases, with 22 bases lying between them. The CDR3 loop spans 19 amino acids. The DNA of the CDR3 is TGTGCCAGTAGTATAGACTTACTACGGTCCGGGACACTTACAGATACGCAGTATTTT. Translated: CASSIDLLRSGTLTDTQYF.

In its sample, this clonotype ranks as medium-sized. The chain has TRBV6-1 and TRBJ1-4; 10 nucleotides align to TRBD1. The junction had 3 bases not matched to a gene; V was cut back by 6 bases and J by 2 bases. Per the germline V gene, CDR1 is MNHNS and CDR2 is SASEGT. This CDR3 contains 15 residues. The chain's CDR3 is CASRGQGITNEKLFF. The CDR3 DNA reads TGTGCCAGCAGGGGACAGGGGATTACTAATGAAAAACTGTTTTTT.

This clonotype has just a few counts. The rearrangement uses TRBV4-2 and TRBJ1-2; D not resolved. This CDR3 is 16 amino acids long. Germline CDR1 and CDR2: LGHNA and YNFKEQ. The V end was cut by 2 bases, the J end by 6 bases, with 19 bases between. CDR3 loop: CASSQSLGESDHGYTF. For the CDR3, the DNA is TGTGCCAGCAGCCAAAGCCTGGGCGAGTCGGATCATGGCTACACCTTC.

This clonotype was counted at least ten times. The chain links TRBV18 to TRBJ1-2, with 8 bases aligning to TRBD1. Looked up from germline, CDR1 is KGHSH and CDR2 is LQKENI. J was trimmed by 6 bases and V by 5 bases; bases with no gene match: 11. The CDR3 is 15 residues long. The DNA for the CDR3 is TGTGCCAGCTCAAAACTACAGGGGGAAGGGAATGGCTACACCTTC. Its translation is CASSKLQGEGNGYTF.

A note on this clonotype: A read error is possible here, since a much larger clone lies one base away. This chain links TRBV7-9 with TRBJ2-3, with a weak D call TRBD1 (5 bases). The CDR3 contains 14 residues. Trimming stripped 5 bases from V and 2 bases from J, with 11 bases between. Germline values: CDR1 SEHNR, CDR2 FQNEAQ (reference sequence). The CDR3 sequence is CASSRGASTDTQYF. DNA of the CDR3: TGTGCCAGCAGCCGTGGGGCCTCCACAGATACGCAGTATTTT. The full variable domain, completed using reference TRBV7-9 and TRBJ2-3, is DTGVSQNPRHKITKRGQNVTFRCDPISEHNRLYWYRQTLGQGPEFLTYFQNEAQLEKSRLLSDRFSAERPKGSFSTLEIQRTEQGDSAMYLCASSRGASTDTQYFGPGTRLTVL.

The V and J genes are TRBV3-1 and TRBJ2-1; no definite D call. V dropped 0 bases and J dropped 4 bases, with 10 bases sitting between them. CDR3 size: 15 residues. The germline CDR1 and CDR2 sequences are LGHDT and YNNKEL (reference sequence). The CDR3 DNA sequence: TGTGCCAGCAGCCAAGATCAGAGACTTTACAATGAGCAGTTCTTC. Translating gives CASSQDQRLYNEQFF.

CDR3 sequence reads: CAIWSADSYSPLHF. Here the CDR3 DNA reads TGTGCCATTTGGTCGGCAGATTCCTATTCACCCCTCCACTTT. The V gene is TRBV10-3, the J gene TRBJ1-6; D not certain. The CDR3 sequence is 14 residues long. Trimming cost V 9 bases and J 8 bases, with 17 bases left between them. The germline V gene encodes CDR1 ENHRY and CDR2 SYGVKD.

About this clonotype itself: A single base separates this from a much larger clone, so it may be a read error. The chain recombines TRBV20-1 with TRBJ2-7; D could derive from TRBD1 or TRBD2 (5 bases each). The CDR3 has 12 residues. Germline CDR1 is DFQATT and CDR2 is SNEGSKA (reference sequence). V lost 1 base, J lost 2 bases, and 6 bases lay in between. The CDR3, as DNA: TGCAGTGCTAGAGGGGGACCCTACGAGCAGTACTTC. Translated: CSARGGPYEQYF.

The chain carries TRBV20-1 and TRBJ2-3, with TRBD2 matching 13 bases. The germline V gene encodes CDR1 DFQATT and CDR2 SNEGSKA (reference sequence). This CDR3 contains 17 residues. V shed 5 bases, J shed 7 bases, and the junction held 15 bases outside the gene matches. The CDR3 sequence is CSALDSILAGGVNTQYF. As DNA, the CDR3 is TGCAGTGCTCTGGATTCAATACTAGCGGGGGGGGTAAATACGCAGTATTTT.

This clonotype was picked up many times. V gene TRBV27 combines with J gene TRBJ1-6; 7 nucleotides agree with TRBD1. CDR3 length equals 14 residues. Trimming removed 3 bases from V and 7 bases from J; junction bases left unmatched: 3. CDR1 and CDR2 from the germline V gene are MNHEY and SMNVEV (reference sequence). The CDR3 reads CASSLGQQNSPLHF. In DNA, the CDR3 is TGTGCCAGCAGTTTGGGACAGCAAAATTCACCCCTCCACTTT.

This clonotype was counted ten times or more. CDR3 sequence reads: CSAPSGQGNIIGYGYTF. CDR3 nucleotide sequence: TGCAGTGCCCCCTCAGGACAGGGTAATATCATTGGATATGGCTACACCTTC. This chain connects TRBV20-1 to TRBJ1-2; 8 nucleotides match TRBD1. V gave up 6 bases and J gave up 5 bases; unmatched junction bases: 20. CDR1 and CDR2 from the germline V gene are DFQATT and SNEGSKA (reference sequence). The CDR3 is 17 residues long.

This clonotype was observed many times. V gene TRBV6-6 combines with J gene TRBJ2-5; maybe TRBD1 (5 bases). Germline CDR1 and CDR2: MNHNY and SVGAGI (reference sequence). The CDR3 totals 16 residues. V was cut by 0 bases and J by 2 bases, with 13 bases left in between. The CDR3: CASSYSGSRVQETQYF. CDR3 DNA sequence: TGTGCCAGCAGTTACTCGGGTTCCAGGGTGCAAGAGACCCAGTACTTC.

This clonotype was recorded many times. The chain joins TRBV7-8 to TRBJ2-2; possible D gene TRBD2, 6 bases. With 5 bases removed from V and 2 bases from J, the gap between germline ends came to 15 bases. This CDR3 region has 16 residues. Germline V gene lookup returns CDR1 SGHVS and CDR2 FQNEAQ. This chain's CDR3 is CASSQRELANTGELFF. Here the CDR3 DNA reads TGTGCCAGCAGCCAGAGGGAACTAGCCAACACCGGGGAGCTGTTTTTT.

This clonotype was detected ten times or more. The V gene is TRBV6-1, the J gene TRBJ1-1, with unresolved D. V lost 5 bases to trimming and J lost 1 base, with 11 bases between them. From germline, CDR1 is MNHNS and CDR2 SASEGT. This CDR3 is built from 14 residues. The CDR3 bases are TGTGCCAGCAGTTGGGGAGGGAAGAACACTGAAGCTTTCTTT. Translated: CASSWGGKNTEAFF.